The 29 T cell receptor beta chains reported below all come from one sample, sequenced in a study of T cell repertoires in aging, cancer and after chemotherapy (dated by TCRdb to the late 2010s). TCR beta rearrangements were amplified from genomic DNA isolated from peripheral blood, not from sorted cells or RNA. Sequencing was performed on an Illumina MiSeq. Rearranged TRB sequences spanning V, D and J segments were amplified by multiplex touch-down PCR using a mixed TRB-A/B primer pool. TCRdb trimmed public reads at Q25 via fastp, called clones via MiXCR and kept in-frame beta chains. Rows matching on CDR3 protein sequence are summarized as one entry with the most common DNA and genes. For this sample the table gives about 5,100 distinct CDR3 sequences, of which around 27% were detected only once. The top ten hold 11% of the sample. The sample consisted of blood. The receptors here all came from a human donor with a solid tumor.

The V call is TRBV5-5, the J call TRBJ1-4; 7 bases agree with TRBD1. CDR1 is SGHKS, CDR2 YYEKEE, per germline (reference sequence). The CDR3 consists of 19 residues. With V trimmed by 4 bases and J by 8 bases, 23 bases remained unmatched. The CDR3 protein is CASSDYSGTETFIREKLFF. DNA of the CDR3: TGTGCCAGCAGCGATTACTCAGGGACAGAGACCTTTATTCGGGAAAAACTGTTTTTT.

The CDR3 loop reads CASSYSSGGKAFF. DNA for the CDR3: TGTGCCAGCAGTTACAGTTCGGGGGGCAAGGCTTTCTTT. This chain joins TRBV6-5 and TRBJ1-1; tentatively, D is TRBD1 (6 bases). The CDR3 consists of 13 residues. Looked up from germline, CDR1 is MNHEY and CDR2 is SVGAGI. Trimming stripped 2 bases from V and 11 bases from J, with 15 bases between.

The sample holds a few counts of this clonotype. The CDR3 reads CASSIRAANNQPQHF. The CDR3 region has the DNA TGTGCCAGTAGTATAAGGGCAGCTAATAATCAGCCCCAGCATTTT. The V and J genes are TRBV19 and TRBJ1-5, with D uncertain. The CDR3 sequence is 15 residues long. V shed 2 bases and J shed 4 bases, with 12 bases lying between them. Germline loops: CDR1 LNHDA, CDR2 SQIVND (reference sequence). The whole variable domain, filled in from reference TRBV19 and TRBJ1-5, reads DGGITQSPKYLFRKEGQNVTLSCEQNLNHDAMYWYRQDPGQGLRLIYYSQIVNDFQKGDIAEGYSVSREKKESFPLTVTSAQKNPTAFYLCASSIRAANNQPQHFGDGTRLSIL.

The chain joins TRBV10-3 to TRBJ2-5; D gene uncertain. Trimming took 4 bases from V and 6 from J, leaving 24 bases between them. Germline V gene sequence: CDR1 ENHRY, CDR2 SYGVKD. This CDR3 is built from 17 residues. As DNA, the CDR3 is TGTGCCATCAGTGGATTAAAGCCGTACACGGGCGTTCAGACCCAGTACTTC. Its translation: CAISGLKPYTGVQTQYF.

The table lists this clonotype with a count of one. A read error may explain this, as a much larger clone is one base away. The gene calls are TRBV29-1 and TRBJ2-2; D perhaps matches TRBD2 (6 bases). The CDR3 is 12 amino acids. Germline values: CDR1 SQVTM, CDR2 ANQGSEA. As DNA, the CDR3 is TGCAGCGTCACCGACAGAGGCGGGGAGCCGTTTTTT. Its protein is CSVTDRGGEPFF.

This clonotype is medium-sized (0.01 to 0.1%) in the sample. V gene TRBV19 combines with J gene TRBJ2-7; D may be TRBD1 (5 bases). In germline, CDR1 is LNHDA, CDR2 SQIVND (reference sequence). This CDR3 is built from 10 residues. The germline V and J ends were trimmed by 11 bases and 5 bases, with 10 bases remaining between them. CDR3 sequence reads: CASEGDEQYF. The CDR3 DNA is TGTGCCTCAGAAGGGGACGAGCAGTACTTC.

This rearrangement joins TRBV7-9 to TRBJ1-2; 7 bases align to TRBD1. Germline values: CDR1 SEHNR, CDR2 FQNEAQ (reference sequence). The CDR3 is 12 residues long. J gave up 7 bases and V 5 bases, and 4 bases lay outside the gene matches. In DNA form, the CDR3 reads TGTGCCAGCAGCCAGGGGGGCAGTGGCTACACCTTC. It codes for CASSQGGSGYTF.

V gene TRBV7-6 combines with J gene TRBJ2-6, with a weak D call TRBD2 (5 bases). Germline values: CDR1 SGHVS, CDR2 FNYEAQ. This CDR3 spans 19 amino acids. V shed 0 bases and J shed 0 bases, with 15 bases lying between them. The CDR3 nucleotides are TGTGCCAGCAGCTTAGCGCAGGTCAGCGGAATCTCTGGGGCCAACGTCCTGACTTTC. Amino acid sequence: CASSLAQVSGISGANVLTF.

J is TRBJ1-2 and V is TRBV20-1, with 8 bases aligning to TRBD1. The trim removed 2 bases at V and 7 bases at J, leaving 3 bases unmatched. The CDR3 is 12 residues long. The V gene's germline CDR1 is DFQATT and CDR2 SNEGSKA (reference sequence). CDR3 in amino acids: CSARQGAGGYTF. CDR3 nucleotides: TGCAGTGCTAGACAGGGGGCAGGTGGCTACACCTTC.

This chain links TRBV19 with TRBJ1-5; D unresolved. Trimming left V 5 bases short and J 2 bases short, with 16 bases between. The CDR3 is 16 amino acids. Germline loops: CDR1 LNHDA, CDR2 SQIVND (reference sequence). The CDR3 region is CASSDTLGYGNQPQHF. The CDR3 nucleotides read TGTGCCAGTAGTGACACTTTAGGATATGGCAATCAGCCCCAGCATTTT.

This clonotype has only one observation. J is TRBJ2-7 and V is TRBV29-1; 7 bases line up with TRBD1. J gave up 6 bases and V 8 bases, and 7 bases lay outside the gene matches. Germline values: CDR1 SQVTM, CDR2 ANQGSEA. This CDR3 region has 11 residues. CDR3 nucleotides: TGCAGCTTCAAGCAGGGGGTCGAGCAGTACTTC. Amino acid sequence: CSFKQGVEQYF.

The CDR3 sequence: CASSGPGTSGGVWYEQYF. The CDR3 DNA follows: TGTGCCAGCAGTGGCCCCGGGACTAGCGGGGGGGTTTGGTACGAGCAGTACTTC. The V and J genes are TRBV27 and TRBJ2-7, with 16 bases aligning to TRBD2. With 5 bases clipped from V and 4 bases from J, the junction kept 11 bases outside the gene matches. Germline CDR1 is MNHEY and CDR2 is SMNVEV (reference sequence). This CDR3 comprises 18 residues.

This clonotype turned up a few times. The chain has TRBV7-2 and TRBJ1-2, with a weak D call TRBD1 (5 bases). Germline V lookup: CDR1 SGHTA, CDR2 FQGNSA. V was shortened by 5 bases and J by 0 bases, with 22 bases between the two germline ends. The CDR3 length is 18 residues. This CDR3 reads CASSPGGDSRASNYGYTF. The CDR3 DNA reads TGTGCCAGCAGCCCAGGCGGGGACTCCCGCGCGTCTAACTATGGCTACACCTTC.

On this clonotype: One end of the junction varies from germline; a read error may be responsible. The V gene is TRBV28, the J gene TRBJ2-7; the match to TRBD2 covers 8 bases. Germline CDR1 MDHEN, CDR2 SYDVKM. The CDR3 spans 13 residues. CDR3 sequence (DNA): TGTGCCATCAGTCCCGGCGGGGGGTACGAGCAGTACTTC. Protein: CAISPGGGYEQYF.

There are a few counts of this clonotype. This chain uses TRBV5-1 with TRBJ1-1; 7 nucleotides line up with TRBD1. The length of the CDR3 is 18 residues. Germline-derived CDR1 and CDR2 are SGHRS and YFSETQ. V gave up 2 bases and J gave up 0 bases; unmatched junction bases: 13. The CDR3 is CASSFSRQGGDMNTEAFF. For the CDR3, the DNA is TGCGCCAGCAGCTTTTCGCGACAGGGCGGTGACATGAACACTGAAGCTTTCTTT.

In this sample, this clonotype is medium-sized. The chain has TRBV6-5 and TRBJ2-6, with D perhaps given as TRBD1 or TRBD2 (5 bases each). Germline lookup yields CDR1 MNHEY and CDR2 SVGAGI. The CDR3 runs 16 residues. V dropped 6 bases and J dropped 1 base, with 13 bases sitting between them. The CDR3 DNA is TGTGCCAGCAGCGACGGGACGGTGTCTGGGGCCAACGTCCTGACTTTC. Translation: CASSDGTVSGANVLTF.

Comment on this clonotype: One junction end disagrees with the germline gene, perhaps due to a read error. The chain carries TRBV7-9 and TRBJ2-7; D possibly corresponds to TRBD2 (6 bases). Germline V CDR1 and CDR2: SEHNR, FQNEAQ (reference sequence). The CDR3 totals 15 residues. CDR3 coding DNA: TGTGCTAGCAGCTTATCCCGGGGGTCGTGGTACGAGCAGTACTTC. It is translated as CASSLSRGSWYEQYF.

Concerning this clonotype itself: The germline gene is not matched at one end of the junction; a read error may be the cause. This chain connects TRBV5-1 to TRBJ1-1; D remains unclear. This CDR3 is built from 13 residues. Germline CDR1 reads SGHRS; CDR2 reads YFSETQ. CDR3 sequence: CASNQLPNTEASF. Written as DNA, the CDR3 is TGCGCCAGCAATCAGTTACCGAACACTGAAGCTTCCTTT.

The chain couples TRBV7-3 to TRBJ2-2, with 7 bases matching TRBD2. The CDR3 loop spans 15 amino acids. J gave up 0 bases and V 4 bases, and 2 bases lay outside the gene matches. Germline V lookup: CDR1 SGHTA, CDR2 FQGTGA. The chain's CDR3 is CASSSSGTNTGELFF. CDR3 in DNA: TGTGCCAGCAGCTCTAGCGGAACGAACACCGGGGAGCTGTTTTTT.

V usage is TRBV7-3 and J usage is TRBJ2-7, with D tentatively TRBD1 (5 bases). The CDR3 sequence is 14 residues long. Germline CDR1 SGHTA, CDR2 FQGTGA. Trimming left V 1 base short and J 6 bases short, with 13 bases between. The CDR3 protein is CASSLSDSTREQYF. The CDR3 nucleotides are TGTGCCAGCAGCTTAAGCGACAGCACCCGCGAGCAGTACTTC. The whole variable domain, remainder taken from reference TRBV7-3 and TRBJ2-7, is GAGVSQTPSNKVTEKGKYVELRCDPISGHTALYWYRQSLGQGPEFLIYFQGTGAADDSGLPNDRFFAVRPEGSVSTLKIQRTERGDSAVYLCASSLSDSTREQYFGPGTRLTVT.

The chain combines TRBV6-6 with TRBJ2-7; possibly TRBD1 for D (6 bases). This CDR3 is built from 14 residues. V shed 4 bases and J shed 2 bases, with 12 bases lying between them. Germline CDR1 and CDR2: MNHNY and SVGAGI (reference sequence). This CDR3 is CASSSPDSPYEQYF. The CDR3 DNA is TGTGCCAGCAGTTCCCCGGACAGCCCCTACGAGCAGTACTTC.

The V call is TRBV12-5, the J call TRBJ1-1; 7 bases match TRBD1. The CDR3 runs 15 residues. Unmatched junction bases numbered 12, after V lost 7 bases and J lost 4 bases. Germline CDR1 is LGHNT and CDR2 is FRNRAP. Written as DNA, the CDR3 is TGTGCTAGTGCCACAGGGGTTAAAGCAGGCACTGAAGCTTTCTTT. Protein sequence: CASATGVKAGTEAFF.

The rearrangement uses TRBV20-1 and TRBJ2-3; D perhaps matches TRBD2 (6 bases). The germline V gene encodes CDR1 DFQATT and CDR2 SNEGSKA (reference sequence). CDR3 size: 13 residues. V was trimmed by 6 bases and J by 2 bases, leaving 12 bases between them. The CDR3 spells CSALRGFTDTQYF. CDR3 sequence (DNA): TGCAGTGCCCTCCGGGGGTTCACAGATACGCAGTATTTT.

In its sample, this clonotype ranks as medium-sized (0.01 to 0.1%). The V call is TRBV7-6, the J call TRBJ1-2; 8 bases match TRBD1. This CDR3 spans 15 amino acids. Germline lookup yields CDR1 SGHVS and CDR2 FNYEAQ. With 4 bases clipped from V and 4 bases from J, the junction kept 8 bases outside the gene matches. The CDR3 DNA follows: TGTGCCAGCAGCTCCGGACAGGGATGGACCTATGGCTACACCTTC. Its translation: CASSSGQGWTYGYTF.

This clonotype was observed a single time. V usage is TRBV12-3 or TRBV12-4 and J usage is TRBJ1-1; D gene ambiguous. The CDR3 has 13 residues. Deletions cut 2 bases from V and 0 bases from J, with 4 bases between. The CDR3 reads CASSLRVNTEAFF. As DNA, the CDR3 is TGTGCCAGCAGTTTAAGGGTGAACACTGAAGCTTTCTTT.

The chain links TRBV10-2 to TRBJ2-7, with TRBD1 identical over 9 bases. CDR1 and CDR2 (germline): WSHSY, SAAADI. CDR3 length: 15 residues. Germline trimming cut 8 bases from V and 3 bases from J; bases unmatched to any gene: 11. CDR3 in amino acids: CASQRLDRGIYEQYF. For the CDR3, the DNA is TGCGCCAGCCAGAGGCTGGACAGGGGCATCTACGAGCAGTACTTC.

This clonotype was detected a few times. The rearrangement joins TRBV20-1 to TRBJ1-2; D ambiguous. Germline V gene data show CDR1 as DFQATT and CDR2 as SNEGSKA (reference sequence). The V gene lost 4 bases and the J gene lost 0 bases, with 3 bases spanning the gap. The length of the CDR3 is 11 residues. The CDR3 is CSAIANYGYTF. The CDR3 coding sequence is TGCAGTGCTATCGCTAACTATGGCTACACCTTC.

The chain employs TRBV18 and TRBJ1-2, with TRBD1 matching 8 bases. V lost 3 bases and J lost 0; bases outside the gene matches: 9. CDR3 length: 17 amino acids. Germline CDR1 reads KGHSH; CDR2 reads LQKENI. CDR3 in DNA: TGTGCCAGCTCACCGTCCCGGGACAGGATTACTAACTATGGCTACACCTTC. It is translated as CASSPSRDRITNYGYTF.

This clonotype has just a few counts. This sequence joins TRBV7-9 and TRBJ1-6, with a tentative D call TRBD1 (6 bases). The germline V and J ends were trimmed by 0 bases and 6 bases, with 9 bases remaining between them. The CDR3 runs to 15 residues. Per the germline V gene, CDR1 is SEHNR and CDR2 is FQNEAQ (reference sequence). As DNA, the CDR3 is TGTGCCAGCAGCTTAGCGGACAGATCTAATTCACCCCTCCACTTT. Translated: CASSLADRSNSPLHF.